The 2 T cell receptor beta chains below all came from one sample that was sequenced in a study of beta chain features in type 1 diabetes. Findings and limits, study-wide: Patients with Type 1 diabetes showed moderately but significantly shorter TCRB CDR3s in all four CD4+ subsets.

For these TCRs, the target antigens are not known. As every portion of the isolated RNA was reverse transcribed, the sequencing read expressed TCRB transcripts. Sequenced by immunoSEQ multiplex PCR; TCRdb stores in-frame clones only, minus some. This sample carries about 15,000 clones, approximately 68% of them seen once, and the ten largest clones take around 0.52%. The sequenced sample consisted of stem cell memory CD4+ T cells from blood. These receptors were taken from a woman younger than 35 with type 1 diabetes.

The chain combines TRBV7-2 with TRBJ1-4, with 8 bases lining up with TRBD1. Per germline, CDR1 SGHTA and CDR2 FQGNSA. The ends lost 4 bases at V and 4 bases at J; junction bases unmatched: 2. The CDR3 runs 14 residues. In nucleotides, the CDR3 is TGTGCCAGCAGCTCGACAGGGGTTAATGAAAAACTGTTTTTT. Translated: CASSSTGVNEKLFF.

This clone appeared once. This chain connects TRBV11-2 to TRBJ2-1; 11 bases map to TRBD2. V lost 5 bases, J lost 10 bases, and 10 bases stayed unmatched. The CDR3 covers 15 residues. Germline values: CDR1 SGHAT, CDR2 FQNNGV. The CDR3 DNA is TGTGCCAGCAGCCCGATAGCGGGGGGGTCACAAGAGCAGTTCTTC. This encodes CASSPIAGGSQEQFF. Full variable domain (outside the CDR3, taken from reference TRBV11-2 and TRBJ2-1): EAGVAQSPRYKIIEKRQSVAFWCNPISGHATLYWYQQILGQGPKLLIQFQNNGVVDDSQLPKDRFSAERLKGVDSTLKIQPAKLEDSAVYLCASSPIAGGSQEQFFGPGTRLTVL.